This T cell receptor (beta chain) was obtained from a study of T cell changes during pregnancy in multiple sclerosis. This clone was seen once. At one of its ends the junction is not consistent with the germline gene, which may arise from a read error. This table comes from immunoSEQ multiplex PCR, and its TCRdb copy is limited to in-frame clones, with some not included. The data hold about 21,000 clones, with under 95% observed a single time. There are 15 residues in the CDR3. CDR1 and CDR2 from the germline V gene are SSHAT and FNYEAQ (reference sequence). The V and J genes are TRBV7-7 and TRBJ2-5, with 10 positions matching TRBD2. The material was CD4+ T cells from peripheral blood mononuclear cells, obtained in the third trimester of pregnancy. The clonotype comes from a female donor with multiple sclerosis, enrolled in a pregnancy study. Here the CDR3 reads CASSLGSGLAETQYF. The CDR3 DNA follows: TGTGCTAGCAGCTTAGGGTCGGGACTAGCGGAGACCCAGTACTTC.